This T cell receptor beta chain was sequenced for a study of shared clonotypes between healthy human individuals. Free of recent acute infections or vaccinations, the donors were healthy HIV-negative adults. Concerning this clone itself: Its antigen remains unknown.

Clones were sequenced by immunoSEQ multiplex PCR, and TCRdb holds only the in-frame ones, with some missing. In the table there are some 480,000 clones, around 80% of which are singletons. Overall study results and limits: Among donors, clonotype sharing was expected to be affected by sequencing depth. The represented genetic and exposure-history diversity was limited by the small number of donors.

Sequencing was performed on PBMCs. The sequence was collected from a woman between 40 and 50 years old in good health. Some clones in this sample may be carry-over from other donors' samples.

CDR3 coding DNA: TGTGCCAGTAGTATAGCGGGATACGGGGAGCTGTTTTTT. This gives the protein CASSIAGYGELFF. The gene calls are TRBV19 and TRBJ2-2, with D maybe TRBD2 (5 bases). The CDR3 covers 13 residues. Per the germline V gene, CDR1 is LNHDA and CDR2 is SQIVND (reference sequence). Trimming took 1 base from V and 7 from J, leaving 7 bases between them.